This TCR beta chain was captured by sequencing in a study of T cells after yellow fever vaccination. General study results and limits: Sorted repertoires could include abundant contaminating clonotypes from bulk cells. Weaker in magnitude, the secondary response showed a faster peak on day 5 versus 15.

Germline CDR1 reads MGHDK; CDR2 reads SYGVNS. The CDR3 is made up of 14 amino acids. V shed 3 bases and J shed 0 bases, with 7 bases lying between them. TCRdb used MiXCR to reprocess the 5' RACE reads, holding one entry per CDR3 protein. The sample carries 300,000 to 350,000 distinct CDR3 sequences, about 11% recorded once. In the case of this clonotype: Its antigen is undetermined.

The sample here was CD4+ T cells sorted from PBMCs, taken 45 days after the yellow fever booster vaccination. This chain joins TRBV25-1 and TRBJ2-3, with D possibly matching TRBD1 (6 bases). The receptor's source is a young man who received the YFV17D yellow fever vaccine. For the CDR3, the DNA is TGTGCCAGCAGTGATGGACAGAGCACAGATACGCAGTATTTT. It translates to CASSDGQSTDTQYF. The variable domain in full, with the rest retrieved from reference TRBV25-1 and TRBJ2-3, is EADIYQTPRYLVIGTGKKITLECSQTMGHDKMYWYQQDPGMELHLIHYSYGVNSTEKGDLSSESTVSRIRTEHFPLTLESARPSHTSQYLCASSDGQSTDTQYFGPGTRLTVL.